Below are 26 T cell receptor beta chains sequenced from a single sample in a study of CD8+ T cells in alopecia areata. cDNA prepared by RNA extraction and subsequent reverse transcription served as the template for sequencing. Profiling relied on immunoSEQ multiplex PCR, and the TCRdb table lists in-frame clones only, not all of them. Of roughly 92,000 clones in the sample, 60% to 80% were seen once. Treatment here: oral pan-JAK inhibitor, 5-10 mg twice daily. Sequenced material: CD8+ T cells sorted from blood, taken at week 44, from a patient treated with tofacitinib. These receptors were collected from a human donor with alopecia areata.

This chain connects TRBV29-1 to TRBJ1-1, with D perhaps TRBD1 (5 bases). V was pared by 2 bases and J by 3 bases, with 7 bases between. The CDR3 has 12 residues. Germline V gene data show CDR1 as SQVTM and CDR2 as ANQGSEA. This chain's CDR3 is CSVERGDTEAFF. CDR3 in DNA: TGCAGCGTTGAACGAGGGGACACTGAAGCTTTCTTT.

Concerning this clone: A junction boundary mismatches the germline segment, possibly from a read error. The CDR3 sequence: CAWSPSMATEAFF. The CDR3 DNA follows: TGTGCCTGGAGTCCTAGCATGGCGACTGAGGCTTTCTTT. The chain joins TRBV30 to TRBJ1-1; the D is unclear. The germline V gene has CDR1 GTSNPN and CDR2 SVGIG (reference sequence). The CDR3 has 13 residues.

The chain links TRBV6-5 to TRBJ2-2; 8 bases are shared with TRBD1. Germline-derived CDR1 and CDR2 are MNHEY and SVGAGI. This CDR3 region has 14 residues. V trimming: 6 bases; J trimming: 8 bases; junction bases outside the gene matches: 8. The CDR3 DNA is TGTGCCAGCAGACCCACAGGGGGGAGGGGGGAGCTGTTTTTT. Its translation: CASRPTGGRGELFF.

This clone was counted between two and nine times. The chain links TRBV7-2 to TRBJ2-1; TRBD2 might be the D (5 bases). The CDR3 runs to 16 residues. V dropped 5 bases and J dropped 8 bases, with 22 bases sitting between them. Germline CDR1 is SGHTA and CDR2 is FQGNSA. CDR3 in amino acids: CASSVGADLYDDEQFF. CDR3 sequence (DNA): TGTGCCAGCAGCGTAGGAGCGGATCTGTACGACGATGAGCAGTTCTTC.

This clone was seen more than once but under ten times. In the same sample, other DNA sequences code for this CDR3. The gene calls are TRBV5-6 and TRBJ2-7; D is undetermined. The V gene lost 0 bases and the J gene lost 1 base, with 8 bases spanning the gap. This CDR3 is built from 14 residues. Germline CDR1 reads SGHDT; CDR2 reads YYEEEE. CDR3 in DNA: TGTGCCAGCAGCTTGGGGCAGATATCCTACGAGCAGTACTTC. It is translated as CASSLGQISYEQYF.

The chain has TRBV5-6 and TRBJ2-3; 7 bases are shared with TRBD2. Trimming cost V 4 bases and J 4 bases; bases outside gene matches: 12. The CDR3 has 16 residues. Germline-derived CDR1 and CDR2 are SGHDT and YYEEEE. The CDR3 bases are TGTGCCAGCAGCGGCGAGGGACTAAGTAAAGCAGATACGCAGTATTTT. Encoded protein: CASSGEGLSKADTQYF.

V is TRBV4-3 and J is TRBJ1-1, with D unclear. Germline V CDR1 and CDR2: LGHNA, YSLEER. Trimming shortened V by 0 bases and J by 4 bases, and 6 bases separated the two germline ends. This CDR3 spans 13 amino acids. The CDR3 DNA reads as TGCGCCAGCAGCCAAGACCGTGGCACTGAAGCTTTCTTT. It codes for CASSQDRGTEAFF.

The V and J genes are TRBV7-6 and TRBJ2-7; no clear D gene. Germline V lookup: CDR1 SGHVS, CDR2 FNYEAQ. Trimming took off 0 bases at V and 7 bases at J, with 10 bases between the two ends. The CDR3 extends over 13 amino acids. In DNA, the CDR3 is TGTGCCAGCAGCTTAGCAGAGAACGAAGAGCAGTACTTC. Amino acid sequence: CASSLAENEEQYF.

This chain joins TRBV7-9 and TRBJ2-3; D is undetermined. With 2 bases removed from V and 2 bases from J, the gap between germline ends came to 5 bases. This CDR3 has 13 residues. CDR1 SEHNR and CDR2 FQNEAQ come from the germline V gene (reference sequence). CDR3 protein: CASSLKTTDTQYF. In DNA form, the CDR3 reads TGTGCCAGCAGCTTAAAGACCACAGATACGCAGTATTTT.

This clone was seen a few times. The rearrangement uses TRBV19 and TRBJ2-2; D is unresolved. CDR1 and CDR2 from the germline V gene are LNHDA and SQIVND (reference sequence). The CDR3 runs 20 residues. Trimming cost V 0 bases and J 2 bases, with 22 bases left between them. The CDR3 reads CASSIDRRIPSLPNTGELFF. In nucleotides, the CDR3 is TGTGCCAGTAGTATAGATAGAAGGATTCCTTCCCTTCCCAACACCGGGGAGCTGTTTTTT.

This rearrangement joins TRBV4-3 to TRBJ2-5; 8 positions match TRBD2. Per germline, CDR1 LGHNA and CDR2 YSLEER. V dropped 3 bases and J dropped 5; count of bases not matched to a gene: 8. The CDR3 runs to 15 residues. CDR3 sequence: CASSQGAGAGETQYF. In DNA form, the CDR3 reads TGCGCCAGCAGCCAGGGAGCGGGGGCAGGGGAGACCCAGTACTTC.

The chain couples TRBV6-5 to TRBJ2-3; 9 bases map to TRBD1. V was pared by 7 bases and J by 1 base, with 6 bases of the junction left unmatched. Germline loops: CDR1 MNHEY, CDR2 SVGAGI. CDR3 length: 15 residues. The chain's CDR3 is CASTYRGPGTDTQYF. CDR3 nucleotides: TGTGCCAGCACCTACAGGGGGCCGGGCACAGATACGCAGTATTTT.

The CDR3 protein is CASSESRTRSTDTQYF. DNA for the CDR3: TGCGCCAGCAGTGAATCCAGGACGCGGAGCACAGATACGCAGTATTTT. This chain connects TRBV10-1 to TRBJ2-3; D gene ambiguous. Per the germline V gene, CDR1 is WNHNN and CDR2 is SYGVQD (reference sequence). The CDR3 is 16 residues long. V lost 3 bases and J 0 bases, leaving 13 bases between the germline ends.

The J gene is TRBJ2-1, the V gene TRBV13; possibly TRBD2 for D (5 bases). The V gene's germline CDR1 is PRHDT and CDR2 FYEKMQ (reference sequence). The CDR3 consists of 15 residues. The V end was cut by 5 bases, the J end by 0 bases, with 11 bases between. The CDR3 spells CASSPSGGSYNEQFF. DNA of the CDR3: TGTGCCAGCAGCCCGAGCGGCGGCTCCTACAATGAGCAGTTCTTC.

On this clone: The same CDR3 can be traced to other DNA sequences in this sample. The rearrangement links TRBV29-1 to TRBJ2-7; the D gene is possibly TRBD1 (5 bases). There are 13 residues in the CDR3. The V gene's germline CDR1 is SQVTM and CDR2 ANQGSEA. V dropped 1 base and J dropped 0 bases, with 7 bases sitting between them. CDR3 DNA: TGCAGCGTTGAAGGGGGCGGCTCCTACGAGCAGTACTTC. Translation gives CSVEGGGSYEQYF.

The count of this clone is one. The V and J genes are TRBV7-8 and TRBJ1-1; weak D call: TRBD1 (6 bases). Germline V lookup: CDR1 SGHVS, CDR2 FQNEAQ. Trimming left V 7 bases short and J 0 bases short, with 18 bases between. The CDR3 has 16 amino acids. The CDR3 region has the DNA TGTGCCAGCACCTCACAACGGGGGGCGGTGAACACTGAAGCTTTCTTT. Translated: CASTSQRGAVNTEAFF.

The V call is TRBV7-2, the J call TRBJ2-7; D not resolved. Germline V gene lookup returns CDR1 SGHTA and CDR2 FQGNSA. Between the trimmed V and J ends, which lost 8 bases and 2 bases, there was a span of 10 bases. The CDR3 is made up of 12 amino acids. Written as DNA, the CDR3 is TGTGCCAGCGGGGAAGCAACCTACGAGCAGTACTTC. The encoded protein is CASGEATYEQYF.

The chain combines TRBV4-3 with TRBJ1-1; D might be TRBD1 (6 bases). This CDR3 has 15 amino acids. Deletions cut 0 bases from V and 4 bases from J, with 12 bases between. Germline V lookup: CDR1 LGHNA, CDR2 YSLEER. CDR3 bases: TGCGCCAGCAGCCAAGAGACAGGCGGTGTCACTGAAGCTTTCTTT. As protein: CASSQETGGVTEAFF.

CDR3: CASSLRLTNEKLFF. The DNA of the CDR3 is TGTGCCAGCAGCTTGCGTCTAACTAATGAAAAACTGTTTTTT. This chain uses TRBV5-5 with TRBJ1-4; D is uncertain. The V and J ends lost 1 base and 1 base respectively, with 5 bases between them. This CDR3 has 14 residues. Germline assignment: CDR1 SGHKS and CDR2 YYEKEE (reference sequence).

The chain couples TRBV4-2 to TRBJ1-1; 7 bases agree with TRBD1. Trimming took 1 base from V and 3 from J; bases not matched to a gene: 11. This CDR3 is 17 amino acids long. Germline V gene data show CDR1 as LGHNA and CDR2 as YNFKEQ. The CDR3 bases are TGTGCCAGCAGCCAAGCCCCCGACAGGGATTACGACACTGAAGCTTTCTTT. This sequence encodes CASSQAPDRDYDTEAFF.

Only one count was recorded for this clone. The gene calls are TRBV14 and TRBJ2-7; weak D call: TRBD2 (5 bases). Germline V gene data show CDR1 as SGHDN and CDR2 as FVKESK. Trimming stripped 6 bases from V and 3 bases from J, with 9 bases between. The CDR3 has 12 amino acids. CDR3 in amino acids: CASSAGIYEQYF. The CDR3 bases are TGTGCCAGCAGTGCCGGGATCTACGAGCAGTACTTC.

The rearrangement links TRBV4-3 to TRBJ2-7; 9 bases are shared with TRBD1. With 2 bases clipped from V and 6 bases from J, the junction kept 2 bases outside the gene matches. This CDR3 spans 13 amino acids. CDR1 LGHNA and CDR2 YSLEER come from the germline V gene. For the CDR3, the DNA is TGCGCCAGCAGCCAAAACAGGGGGCGCGAGCAGTACTTC. Amino acid sequence: CASSQNRGREQYF.

V gene TRBV29-1 combines with J gene TRBJ2-3; D ambiguous. The CDR3 sequence is 12 residues long. With 8 bases removed from V and 2 bases from J, the gap between germline ends came to 11 bases. Per the germline V gene, CDR1 is SQVTM and CDR2 is ANQGSEA. The CDR3 sequence is CSIPYNTDTQYF. CDR3 coding DNA: TGCAGCATTCCGTATAACACAGATACGCAGTATTTT.

The CDR3 DNA is TGTGCCAGTGGACAGCCGAACTACGAGCAGTACTTC. Its protein is CASGQPNYEQYF. J is TRBJ2-7 and V is TRBV6-1, with a weak D call TRBD1 (6 bases). Germline V gives CDR1 MNHNS, CDR2 SASEGT. This CDR3 comprises 12 residues. V dropped 9 bases and J dropped 3 bases, with 12 bases sitting between them.

The chain has TRBV29-1 and TRBJ2-3; a weak D match, TRBD2 (6 bases). This CDR3 has 15 amino acids. In germline, CDR1 is SQVTM, CDR2 ANQGSEA. The V gene lost 6 bases and the J gene lost 0 bases, with 16 bases spanning the gap. CDR3 amino acids: CSVLGGVSSTDTQYF. The CDR3 region has the DNA TGCAGCGTCCTGGGAGGAGTTTCTAGCACAGATACGCAGTATTTT.

This chain links TRBV9 with TRBJ2-5; D call uncertain. Looked up from germline, CDR1 is SGDLS and CDR2 is YYNGEE. V was shortened by 4 bases and J by 5 bases, with 9 bases between the two germline ends. The CDR3 has 12 amino acids. CDR3 DNA: TGTGCCAGCAGCTCAATCGGGGAGACCCAGTACTTC. It specifies CASSSIGETQYF.